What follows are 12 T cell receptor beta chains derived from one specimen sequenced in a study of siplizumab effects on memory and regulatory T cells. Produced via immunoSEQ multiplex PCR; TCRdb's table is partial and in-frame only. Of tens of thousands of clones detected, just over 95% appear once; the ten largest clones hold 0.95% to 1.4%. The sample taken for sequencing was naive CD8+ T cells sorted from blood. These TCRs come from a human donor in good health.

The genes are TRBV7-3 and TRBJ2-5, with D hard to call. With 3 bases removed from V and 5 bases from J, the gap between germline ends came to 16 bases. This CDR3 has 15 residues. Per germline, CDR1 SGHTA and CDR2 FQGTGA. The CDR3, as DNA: TGTGCCAGCAGCTTGCTCAGCGCTCCGGAGGAGACCCAGTACTTC. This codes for CASSLLSAPEETQYF. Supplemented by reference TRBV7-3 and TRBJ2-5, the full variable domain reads GAGVSQTPSNKVTEKGKYVELRCDPISGHTALYWYRQSLGQGPEFLIYFQGTGAADDSGLPNDRFFAVRPEGSVSTLKIQRTERGDSAVYLCASSLLSAPEETQYFGPGTRLLVL.

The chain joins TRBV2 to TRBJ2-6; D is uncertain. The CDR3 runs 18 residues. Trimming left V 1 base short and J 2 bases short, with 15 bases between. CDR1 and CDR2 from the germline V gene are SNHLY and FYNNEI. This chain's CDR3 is CASSEVSALSTGANVLTF. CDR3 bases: TGTGCCAGCAGTGAAGTTTCGGCATTGAGTACTGGGGCCAACGTCCTGACTTTC.

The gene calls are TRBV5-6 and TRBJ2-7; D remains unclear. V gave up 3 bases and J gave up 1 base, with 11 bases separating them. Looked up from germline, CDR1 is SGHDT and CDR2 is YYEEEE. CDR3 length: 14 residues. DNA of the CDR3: TGTGCCAGCAGCTCATGGACGGCGTCCTACGAGCAGTACTTC. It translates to CASSSWTASYEQYF. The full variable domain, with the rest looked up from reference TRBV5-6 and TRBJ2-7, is DAGVTQSPTHLIKTRGQQVTLRCSPKSGHDTVSWYQQALGQGPQFIFQYYEEEERQRGNFPDRFSGHQFPNYSSELNVNALLLGDSALYLCASSSWTASYEQYFGPGTRLTVT.

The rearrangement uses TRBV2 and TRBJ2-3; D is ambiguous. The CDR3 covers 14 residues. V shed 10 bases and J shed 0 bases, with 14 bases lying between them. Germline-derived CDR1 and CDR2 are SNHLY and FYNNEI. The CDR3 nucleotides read TGTGCCACATCTCCGGGCCTTAGCACAGATACGCAGTATTTT. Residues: CATSPGLSTDTQYF.

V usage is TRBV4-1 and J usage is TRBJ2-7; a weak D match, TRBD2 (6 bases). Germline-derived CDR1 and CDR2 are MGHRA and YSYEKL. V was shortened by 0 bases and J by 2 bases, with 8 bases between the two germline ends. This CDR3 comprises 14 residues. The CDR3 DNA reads TGCGCCAGCAGCCAAGAGGGGGGAACCTACGAGCAGTACTTC. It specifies CASSQEGGTYEQYF.

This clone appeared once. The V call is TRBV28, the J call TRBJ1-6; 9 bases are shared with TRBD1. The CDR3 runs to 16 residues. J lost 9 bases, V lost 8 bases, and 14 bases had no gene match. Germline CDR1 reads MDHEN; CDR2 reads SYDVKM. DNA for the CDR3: TGTGCCAGCGACGACCGGCCGGGACAGGGAAGTTCACCCCTCCACTTT. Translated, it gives CASDDRPGQGSSPLHF.

CDR3 sequence reads: CASSHWELNEKLFF. In DNA form, the CDR3 reads TGCGCCAGCAGCCACTGGGAGCTTAATGAAAAACTGTTTTTT. V usage is TRBV5-1 and J usage is TRBJ1-4, with D hard to call. V lost 4 bases and J 4 bases, leaving 11 bases between the germline ends. The CDR3 has 14 amino acids. CDR1 is SGHRS, CDR2 YFSETQ, per germline.

The CDR3 sequence: CSARGGNEQFF. In DNA form, the CDR3 reads TGCAGTGCTAGGGGCGGGAATGAGCAGTTCTTC. This chain uses TRBV20-1 with TRBJ2-1; D possibly corresponds to TRBD2 (5 bases). V shed 3 bases and J shed 7 bases, with 7 bases lying between them. This CDR3 contains 11 residues. Germline CDR1 reads DFQATT; CDR2 reads SNEGSKA (reference sequence).

The chain's CDR3 is CASSILGLGLAYEQYF. The CDR3 coding sequence is TGTGCCAGTAGTATCCTTGGATTGGGACTAGCCTACGAGCAGTACTTC. V usage is TRBV19 and J usage is TRBJ2-7; 8 bases agree with TRBD2. V gave up 3 bases and J gave up 2 bases; unmatched junction bases: 9. CDR1 LNHDA and CDR2 SQIVND come from the germline V gene (reference sequence). The CDR3 is 16 amino acids.

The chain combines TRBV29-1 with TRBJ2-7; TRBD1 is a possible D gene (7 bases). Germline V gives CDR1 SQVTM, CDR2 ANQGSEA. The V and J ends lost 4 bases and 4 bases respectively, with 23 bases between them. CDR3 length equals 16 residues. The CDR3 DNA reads TGCAGCGTTGCCTCCCAGGACAGGAGGGGTCTGTACGAGCAGTACTTC. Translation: CSVASQDRRGLYEQYF.

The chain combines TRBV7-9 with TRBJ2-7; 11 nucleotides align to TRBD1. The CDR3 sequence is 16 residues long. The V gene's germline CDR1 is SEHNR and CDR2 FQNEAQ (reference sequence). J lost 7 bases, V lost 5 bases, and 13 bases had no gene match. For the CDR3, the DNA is TGTGCCAGCAGCCATATGCGGGACAGGGGGTCGGAGGAGCAGTACTTC. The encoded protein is CASSHMRDRGSEEQYF.

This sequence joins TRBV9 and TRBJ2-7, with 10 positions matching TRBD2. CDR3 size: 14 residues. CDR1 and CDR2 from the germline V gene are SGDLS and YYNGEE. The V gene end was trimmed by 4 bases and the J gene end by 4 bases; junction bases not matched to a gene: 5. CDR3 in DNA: TGTGCCAGCAGCCCCGAGACTAGCGGGTACGAGCAGTACTTC. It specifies CASSPETSGYEQYF.